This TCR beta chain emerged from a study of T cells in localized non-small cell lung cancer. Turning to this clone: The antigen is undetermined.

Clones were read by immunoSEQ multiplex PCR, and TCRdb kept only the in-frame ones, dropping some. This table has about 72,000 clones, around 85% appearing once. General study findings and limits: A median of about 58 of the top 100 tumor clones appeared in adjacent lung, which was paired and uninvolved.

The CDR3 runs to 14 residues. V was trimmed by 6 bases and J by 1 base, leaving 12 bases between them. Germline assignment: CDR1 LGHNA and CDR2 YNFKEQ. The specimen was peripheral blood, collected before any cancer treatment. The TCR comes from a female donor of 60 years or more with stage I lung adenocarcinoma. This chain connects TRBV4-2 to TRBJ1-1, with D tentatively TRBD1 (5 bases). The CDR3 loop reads CASRQPGPNTEAFF. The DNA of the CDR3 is TGTGCCAGCAGACAACCGGGACCGAACACTGAAGCTTTCTTT.